One sample yielded the 15 T cell receptor beta chains listed below, sequenced in a study of breast tumors, draining lymph nodes, adjacent tissues. TCRdb passed the multiplex PCR reads through MiXCR, listing each CDR3 protein once. The data show tens of thousands of distinct CDR3 sequences, roughly 41% seen once. The specimen sequenced was breast tumor tissue. The receptors here all came from a female donor with breast cancer. Some clones in this sample may be carry-over from other donors' samples.

This clonotype was picked up many times. V and J are TRBV30 and TRBJ1-2; D gene ambiguous. The germline gives CDR1 GTSNPN, CDR2 SVGIG (reference sequence). Trimming stripped 3 bases from V and 9 bases from J, with 17 bases between. The CDR3 totals 13 residues. The CDR3 nucleotides are TGTGCCTGGAGGACACAAGTCGGCCAAAGCTACACCTTC. It specifies CAWRTQVGQSYTF.

For the CDR3, the DNA is TGTGCCAGTAGTATAGCGACTAGCGGCACCCCAGATACGCAGTATTTT. It codes for CASSIATSGTPDTQYF. V and J are TRBV19 and TRBJ2-3, with TRBD2 identical over 9 bases. J was trimmed by 4 bases and V by 1 base; bases with no gene match: 6. The CDR3 is 16 residues long. Per germline, CDR1 LNHDA and CDR2 SQIVND (reference sequence).

This clonotype has at least ten counts. At one boundary the junction diverges from the germline segment, which might be a read error. The chain recombines TRBV7-8 with TRBJ2-3; 15 bases are shared with TRBD2. This CDR3 is built from 18 residues. The V gene's germline CDR1 is SGHVS and CDR2 FQNEAQ. DNA for the CDR3: TGTGCCAGCAGCCTAAGACGGGGGACTAGCGGGAGGACAGATACGCAGTGTTTT. It is translated as CASSLRRGTSGRTDTQCF.

This clonotype has a count of ten or more. A much larger clone lies one base from this, so it may be a read error. The V and J genes are TRBV5-8 and TRBJ2-7, with D possibly matching TRBD2 (5 bases). With 3 bases removed from V and 3 bases from J, the gap between germline ends came to 13 bases. Germline CDR1 is SGHTS and CDR2 is YDEGEE. This CDR3 region has 14 residues. CDR3 amino acids: CASSSEAAYYEQYF. The CDR3, as DNA: TGTGCCAGCAGCTCCGAAGCGGCATACTACGAGCAGTACTTC.

This clonotype was counted at least ten times. The V gene is TRBV24-1, the J gene TRBJ2-1; 7 nucleotides match TRBD2. Germline CDR1 and CDR2: KGHDR and SFDVKD. J lost 3 bases, V lost 5 bases, and 6 bases had no gene match. This CDR3 contains 15 residues. CDR3 sequence reads: CATSVSSGVYNEQFF. The CDR3, as DNA: TGTGCCACCAGTGTTTCGAGCGGGGTCTACAATGAGCAGTTCTTC.

V and J are TRBV10-3 and TRBJ2-1; TRBD2 aligns across 8 bases. Germline CDR1 reads ENHRY; CDR2 reads SYGVKD. The CDR3 loop spans 15 amino acids. V lost 6 bases and J lost 6; bases outside the gene matches: 10. The chain's CDR3 is CAIRGAGGSANEQFF. The CDR3 nucleotides read TGTGCCATCAGGGGTGCGGGAGGTTCGGCCAATGAGCAGTTCTTC.

Comment on this clonotype: The junction shows a germline mismatch at one end, possibly a read error. The rearrangement joins TRBV10-3 to TRBJ2-7, with D possibly being TRBD1 (5 bases). In germline, CDR1 is ENHRY, CDR2 SYGVKD. There are 13 residues in the CDR3. CDR3 in DNA: TGCAGCATCAGGGCAGGACCATCCTACGAGCAGTACTTC. This gives the protein CSIRAGPSYEQYF.

V usage is TRBV20-1 and J usage is TRBJ2-5; 9 bases line up with TRBD1. The V gene's germline CDR1 is DFQATT and CDR2 SNEGSKA (reference sequence). CDR3 length: 11 residues. After removal of 6 bases from V and 5 bases from J, the junction contained 1 base not matched to a gene. CDR3 sequence: CSAGQGETQYF. The CDR3 bases are TGCAGTGCCGGACAGGGGGAGACCCAGTACTTC.

This clonotype was seen ten or more times. The rearrangement joins TRBV20-1 to TRBJ2-5, with 15 bases matching TRBD2. CDR3 length: 16 amino acids. From germline, CDR1 is DFQATT and CDR2 SNEGSKA (reference sequence). V was clipped by 6 bases and J by 5 bases; unmatched bases: 10. CDR3 bases: TGCAGTGCGGAGGGACTAGCGGGAGGAATGAAGGAGACCCAGTACTTC. As protein: CSAEGLAGGMKETQYF.

The table lists this clonotype with many counts. This sequence joins TRBV19 and TRBJ1-4, with D perhaps matching TRBD1 (6 bases). V lost 2 bases and J 4 bases, leaving 11 bases between the germline ends. In germline, CDR1 is LNHDA, CDR2 SQIVND (reference sequence). This CDR3 is built from 15 residues. DNA of the CDR3: TGTGCCAGTAGTATAAGGGGGGTGGGTAATGAAAAACTGTTTTTT. Its translation is CASSIRGVGNEKLFF.

This clonotype was picked up many times. The chain employs TRBV19 and TRBJ1-2; a possible D gene is TRBD1 (5 bases). The CDR3 has 12 residues. From germline, CDR1 is LNHDA and CDR2 SQIVND (reference sequence). V lost 5 bases and J lost 7, with 11 bases in between. The chain's CDR3 is CASSPQGFGYTF. The DNA of the CDR3 is TGTGCCAGTAGTCCCCAGGGTTTTGGCTACACCTTC.

This rearrangement joins TRBV20-1 to TRBJ2-1; 13 bases line up with TRBD2. Trimming cost V 6 bases and J 8 bases; bases outside gene matches: 7. The CDR3 is made up of 14 amino acids. Germline CDR1 reads DFQATT; CDR2 reads SNEGSKA (reference sequence). The CDR3 sequence is CSAAGLAGWDEQFF. In DNA form, the CDR3 reads TGCAGTGCGGCGGGACTAGCGGGATGGGATGAGCAGTTCTTC.

This clonotype occurred many times. The CDR3 sequence: CAISAGGPDEQYF. CDR3 nucleotides: TGTGCCATCTCTGCGGGAGGGCCGGACGAGCAGTACTTC. The gene calls are TRBV10-3 and TRBJ2-7; 9 bases line up with TRBD2. Germline CDR1 and CDR2: ENHRY and SYGVKD. The ends lost 8 bases at V and 5 bases at J; junction bases unmatched: 7. The length of the CDR3 is 13 residues.

This clonotype was seen repeatedly, ten times or more. A much larger clonotype is one base distant, so this may be a read error. The chain carries TRBV20-1 and TRBJ1-2; D gene ambiguous. Trimming shortened V by 1 base and J by 7 bases, and 16 bases separated the two germline ends. Germline V gene lookup returns CDR1 DFQATT and CDR2 SNEGSKA (reference sequence). The CDR3 spans 14 residues. In nucleotides, the CDR3 is TGCAGTGCTAGAGTGCCCCCCGGGCGCGCTGGCTACACCTTC. Protein product: CSARVPPGRAGYTF.

This clonotype was recorded at least ten times. The rearrangement uses TRBV30 and TRBJ1-5, with 7 nucleotides matching TRBD1. J lost 6 bases, V lost 5 bases, and 4 bases had no gene match. Germline values: CDR1 GTSNPN, CDR2 SVGIG (reference sequence). The CDR3 runs to 12 residues. The CDR3 DNA reads TGTGCCTGGGACAGGGAAGGTCAGCCCCAGCATTTT. Its translation: CAWDREGQPQHF.